One and the same sample provided the 28 T cell receptor beta chains below, sequenced in a study of blood T cell repertoires in COVID-19. Libraries were prepared by immunoSEQ multiplex PCR; TCRdb keeps only in-frame clonotypes and omits some of them. The profile shows 40,000 to 50,000 clones, about nine tenths of them singletons. Sequenced: peripheral blood. All receptors derive from a man aged 65 to 85 with acute or convalescent COVID-19.

CDR3 DNA sequence: TGCAGTGCTTCCCAGGGGGTCGAGCAGTACTTC. It specifies CSASQGVEQYF. The chain carries TRBV20-1 and TRBJ2-7, with 7 bases lining up with TRBD1. V lost 5 bases, J lost 6 bases, and 4 bases stayed unmatched. Germline V CDR1 and CDR2: DFQATT, SNEGSKA (reference sequence). The CDR3 spans 11 residues.

V is TRBV15 and J is TRBJ1-2, with 8 nucleotides matching TRBD1. V lost 0 bases, J lost 4 bases, and 4 bases stayed unmatched. Looked up from germline, CDR1 is LNHNV and CDR2 is YYDKDF (reference sequence). The CDR3 runs 15 residues. The DNA for the CDR3 is TGTGCCACCAGCAGAGATGGGACAGGACTCTATGGCTACACCTTC. Translation: CATSRDGTGLYGYTF.

The genes are TRBV28 and TRBJ1-4; possibly TRBD1 for D (6 bases). CDR1 and CDR2 (germline): MDHEN, SYDVKM. Trimming cost V 2 bases and J 7 bases, with 14 bases left between them. The CDR3 loop spans 15 amino acids. The DNA of the CDR3 is TGTGCCAGCAGTTTAAGGGGCAGGGGTGGTGAAAAACTGTTTTTT. Translated: CASSLRGRGGEKLFF.

This clone was recorded only once. The CDR3 sequence is CASSSPPGGTQYF. In nucleotides, the CDR3 is TGTGCCAGCAGCTCCCCGCCGGGTGGTACGCAGTATTTT. The genes are TRBV3-1 (or the pseudogene TRBV3-2) and TRBJ2-3; D not resolved. Trimming left V 5 bases short and J 8 bases short, with 14 bases between. Germline-derived CDR1 and CDR2 are LGHDT and YNNKEL (reference sequence). This CDR3 is built from 13 residues.

This rearrangement joins TRBV4-3 to TRBJ2-5; 8 bases match TRBD2. The V and J ends lost 3 bases and 1 base, in that order; junction bases with no gene match: 4. Germline V gives CDR1 LGHNA, CDR2 YSLEER. The CDR3 runs to 15 residues. The CDR3 protein is CASSHSGRGQETQYF. The CDR3 region has the DNA TGCGCCAGCAGCCACTCCGGGAGGGGCCAAGAGACCCAGTACTTC.

The chain employs TRBV7-2 and TRBJ1-1, with 8 positions matching TRBD1. The V segment lost 0 bases and the J segment 0 bases; nucleotides outside the gene matches: 3. The germline V gene has CDR1 SGHTA and CDR2 FQGNSA. This CDR3 is built from 16 residues. The CDR3 loop reads CASSLAGDRMNTEAFF. The CDR3, as DNA: TGTGCCAGCAGCTTAGCCGGGGACAGGATGAACACTGAAGCTTTCTTT.

The genes are TRBV7-6 and TRBJ1-4, with 9 bases aligning to TRBD1. CDR1 and CDR2 (germline): SGHVS, FNYEAQ. V shed 2 bases and J 8 bases; nucleotides not matched to a gene: 9. The CDR3 has 16 amino acids. The CDR3 loop is CASSLTGTGIGEKLFF. The DNA for the CDR3 is TGTGCCAGCAGCTTAACCGGGACAGGGATAGGGGAAAAACTGTTTTTT. Full variable domain (outside the CDR3, taken from reference TRBV7-6 and TRBJ1-4): GAGVSQSPRYKVTKRGQDVALRCDPISGHVSLYWYRQALGQGPEFLTYFNYEAQQDKSGLPNDRFSAERPEGSISTLTIQRTEQRDSAMYRCASSLTGTGIGEKLFFGSGTQLSVL.

V usage is TRBV2 and J usage is TRBJ1-6; TRBD1 matches at 7 bases. CDR1 and CDR2 from the germline V gene are SNHLY and FYNNEI. The CDR3 contains 13 residues. Trimming at V came to 7 bases and at J to 4 bases, leaving 1 base not matched to a gene. CDR3 sequence reads: CASTGQYNSPLHF. The CDR3 DNA is TGTGCCAGCACGGGACAGTATAATTCACCCCTCCACTTT.

The chain employs TRBV7-2 and TRBJ2-7; 7 bases fit TRBD2. Germline V lookup: CDR1 SGHTA, CDR2 FQGNSA. V shed 5 bases, J shed 7 bases, and the junction held 8 bases outside the gene matches. This CDR3 has 13 residues. In nucleotides, the CDR3 is TGTGCCAGCAGCCTGCCGGGGGGAGGGGAGCAGTACTTC. The encoded protein is CASSLPGGGEQYF.

The chain is built from TRBV6-5 and TRBJ1-4; the D gene is possibly TRBD1 (6 bases). Germline CDR1 reads MNHEY; CDR2 reads SVGAGI. Trimming took 2 bases from V and 5 from J, leaving 9 bases between them. This CDR3 spans 14 amino acids. The CDR3: CASSYGGANEKLFF. CDR3 in DNA: TGTGCCAGCAGTTACGGGGGGGCGAATGAAAAACTGTTTTTT.

This clone was seen just once. V is TRBV7-2 and J is TRBJ1-4; 8 bases map to TRBD1. This CDR3 has 16 residues. V dropped 4 bases and J dropped 10; count of bases not matched to a gene: 14. Germline CDR1 and CDR2: SGHTA and FQGNSA. CDR3 sequence: CASSSGQGRAMGKLFF. CDR3 coding DNA: TGTGCCAGCAGCTCTGGACAGGGAAGGGCTATGGGAAAACTGTTTTTT.

This chain connects TRBV2 to TRBJ1-1, with TRBD1 identical over 8 bases. The CDR3 is made up of 13 amino acids. V lost 7 bases, J lost 5 bases, and 6 bases stayed unmatched. Germline-derived CDR1 and CDR2 are SNHLY and FYNNEI. CDR3 nucleotide sequence: TGTGCCAGCATTTACAGGGGGAGAACTGAAGCTTTCTTT. Protein: CASIYRGRTEAFF.

The rearrangement uses TRBV7-2 and TRBJ1-3; no firm D call. Trimming took off 5 bases at V and 0 bases at J, with 11 bases between the two ends. The CDR3 is 15 residues long. Germline loops: CDR1 SGHTA, CDR2 FQGNSA. DNA of the CDR3: TGTGCCAGCAGCCCCCCCGAAGCCTCTGGAAACACCATATATTTT. Translated, it gives CASSPPEASGNTIYF. The entire variable domain, with the rest obtained from reference TRBV7-2 and TRBJ1-3, is as follows: GAGVSQSPSNKVTEKGKDVELRCDPISGHTALYWYRQSLGQGLEFLIYFQGNSAPDKSGLPSDRFSAERTGGSVSTLTIQRTQQEDSAVYLCASSPPEASGNTIYFGEGSWLTVV.

V and J are TRBV19 and TRBJ1-6; TRBD1 matches at 7 bases. Losses at the gene ends were 3 bases for V and 10 bases for J; bases not matched to a gene: 9. The CDR3 consists of 15 residues. Germline-derived CDR1 and CDR2 are LNHDA and SQIVND (reference sequence). In DNA form, the CDR3 reads TGTGCCAGTAGTATCTCAAGGGGGCTCCGCTCACCCCTCCACTTT. Its protein product is CASSISRGLRSPLHF.

The chain joins TRBV7-2 to TRBJ2-7, with 10 bases identical to TRBD2. V shed 0 bases and J 6 bases; nucleotides not matched to a gene: 8. Germline V CDR1 and CDR2: SGHTA, FQGNSA. This CDR3 contains 16 residues. CDR3 residues: CASSLALSSGGGEQYF. The CDR3 DNA reads TGTGCCAGCAGCTTAGCGCTGTCTAGCGGGGGAGGCGAGCAGTACTTC.

The chain employs TRBV6-2 or TRBV6-3 and TRBJ1-5, with D possibly being TRBD1 (6 bases). V lost 5 bases, J lost 2 bases, and 10 bases lay in between. This CDR3 has 14 amino acids. CDR1 is MNHEY, CDR2 SVGEGT, per germline. CDR3 sequence: CASSESGGNQPQHF. The DNA of the CDR3 is TGTGCCAGCAGTGAGTCAGGGGGCAATCAGCCCCAGCATTTT.

The chain uses TRBV30 and TRBJ2-2; 10 bases are shared with TRBD1. This CDR3 region has 16 residues. V gave up 0 bases and J gave up 8 bases; unmatched junction bases: 9. The germline gives CDR1 GTSNPN, CDR2 SVGIG (reference sequence). CDR3 sequence (DNA): TGTGCCTGGAGTGTGGCGGGACAGGGGATTTTTGGGGAGCTGTTTTTT. The encoded protein is CAWSVAGQGIFGELFF.

The chain has TRBV6-2 or TRBV6-3 and TRBJ1-1; unclear D gene. V was trimmed by 2 bases and J by 1 base, leaving 8 bases between them. The CDR3 consists of 14 residues. The germline V gene encodes CDR1 MNHEY and CDR2 SVGEGT. The DNA for the CDR3 is TGTGCCAGCAGTTACAGGAGAGAGAACACTGAAGCTTTCTTT. This codes for CASSYRRENTEAFF.

This chain connects TRBV5-5 to TRBJ2-3, with 13 bases that match TRBD2. V was clipped by 4 bases and J by 3 bases; unmatched bases: 11. The CDR3 sequence is 18 residues long. Germline V CDR1 and CDR2: SGHKS, YYEKEE (reference sequence). The CDR3 DNA reads as TGTGCCAGCAGCAAAACTAGCGGGGGGGCCGGTGGGACAGATACGCAGTATTTT. Amino acids: CASSKTSGGAGGTDTQYF.

The chain recombines TRBV7-8 with TRBJ2-2; 12 bases line up with TRBD2. Germline V gene lookup returns CDR1 SGHVS and CDR2 FQNEAQ. V was clipped by 6 bases and J by 5 bases; unmatched bases: 4. This CDR3 region has 15 residues. The CDR3: CASSLLAGGTGELFF. The CDR3 DNA reads TGTGCCAGCAGTTTACTAGCGGGGGGTACCGGGGAGCTGTTTTTT.

This chain joins TRBV6-6 and TRBJ2-3, with a possible D match to TRBD2 (6 bases). The CDR3 spans 13 residues. The V end lost 4 bases, the J end lost 4 bases, and 9 bases lay between the germline ends. Per the germline V gene, CDR1 is MNHNY and CDR2 is SVGAGI (reference sequence). The chain's CDR3 is CASSWRVADTQYF. DNA of the CDR3: TGTGCCAGCAGTTGGAGGGTAGCAGATACGCAGTATTTT.

The rearrangement joins TRBV18 to TRBJ2-1; D remains ambiguous. The CDR3 contains 16 residues. V was trimmed by 5 bases and J by 7 bases, leaving 21 bases between them. CDR1 and CDR2 from the germline V gene are KGHSH and LQKENI. CDR3 loop: CASSGGESRYGNEQFF. As DNA, the CDR3 is TGTGCCAGCTCAGGTGGCGAGAGTAGGTACGGGAATGAGCAGTTCTTC.

This chain links TRBV4-2 with TRBJ2-2; D call uncertain. CDR1 and CDR2 from the germline V gene are LGHNA and YNFKEQ. This CDR3 contains 12 residues. V lost 2 bases, J lost 5 bases, and 3 bases lay in between. The CDR3, as DNA: TGTGCCAGCAGCCAACAAACCGGGGAGCTGTTTTTT. This encodes CASSQQTGELFF.

The CDR3 loop is CASSSGFQWAGANVLTF. The CDR3 DNA follows: TGTGCCAGCAGTTCGGGATTTCAGTGGGCCGGGGCCAACGTCCTGACTTTC. The chain recombines TRBV28 with TRBJ2-6; weak D call: TRBD2 (5 bases). This CDR3 is built from 17 residues. The V end lost 4 bases, the J end lost 4 bases, and 17 bases lay between the germline ends. Germline V CDR1 and CDR2: MDHEN, SYDVKM.

The chain has TRBV19 and TRBJ1-2; 8 bases are a match to TRBD1. CDR1 is LNHDA, CDR2 SQIVND, per germline (reference sequence). The CDR3 sequence is 14 residues long. V gave up 3 bases and J gave up 6 bases; unmatched junction bases: 6. The CDR3 DNA follows: TGTGCCAGTAGTATTCCCCGGACAGGGAATGGCTACACCTTC. This translates into CASSIPRTGNGYTF. Drawing the rest from reference TRBV19 and TRBJ1-2, the complete variable domain is DGGITQSPKYLFRKEGQNVTLSCEQNLNHDAMYWYRQDPGQGLRLIYYSQIVNDFQKGDIAEGYSVSREKKESFPLTVTSAQKNPTAFYLCASSIPRTGNGYTFGSGTRLTVV.

The chain couples TRBV3-1 (or the pseudogene TRBV3-2) to TRBJ2-3; 10 bases match TRBD1. This CDR3 spans 15 amino acids. The ends lost 4 bases at V and 4 bases at J; junction bases unmatched: 5. Per germline, CDR1 LGHDT and CDR2 YNNKEL (reference sequence). In DNA form, the CDR3 reads TGTGCCAGCAGCCCCCAAGGGACAGGGGCAGATACGCAGTATTTT. This sequence encodes CASSPQGTGADTQYF.

The chain employs TRBV4-3 and TRBJ1-1; weak D call: TRBD1 (6 bases). Germline V gene lookup returns CDR1 LGHNA and CDR2 YSLEER. The CDR3 sequence is 16 residues long. Trimming left V 0 bases short and J 4 bases short, with 15 bases between. In nucleotides, the CDR3 is TGCGCCAGCAGCCAAGATCCGGGGGGCGAACGCACTGAAGCTTTCTTT. The encoded protein is CASSQDPGGERTEAFF.

This sequence joins TRBV19 and TRBJ1-5; maybe TRBD1 (6 bases). The CDR3 contains 14 residues. Deletions cut 5 bases from V and 3 bases from J, with 11 bases between. Germline V gene lookup returns CDR1 LNHDA and CDR2 SQIVND (reference sequence). CDR3 bases: TGTGCCAGTAGTGTTAGGGGGTACAATCAGCCCCAGCATTTT. Amino acids: CASSVRGYNQPQHF.